The rows below give T cell receptor beta chains drawn from one sample of a study of OX40 agonist ivuxolimab in advanced cancers. TCRdb's table, derived via immunoSEQ multiplex PCR, lists solely in-frame clones and lacks some. Among approximately 78,000 clones listed, roughly 83% were seen once. Sequenced here: CD4+ or CD8+ T cells sorted from blood, sampled in a trial of the OX40 agonist ivuxolimab. The receptors stem from an adult with an advanced solid tumor such as melanoma, head and neck, liver or kidney cancer. The CDR3 runs from the conserved cysteine through the conserved F or W. The order of the fields is CDR3 DNA, CDR3 protein, J gene, V gene, D gene, clone size. A D gene is named only where the DNA matches it firmly. A clone size is listed for some rows: how often the clone was seen (once, few, many), or a class if it is expanded.

TGCGCCAGCAAACAGGGAGGGATAGCGGAGACCCAGTACTTC,CASKQGGIAETQYF,TRBJ2-5,TRBV5-1,NA,NA
TGTGCCAGCAGCTCCCCGACTAGCGGGAGGGCCGGAGGTTACAATGAGCAGTTCTTC,CASSSPTSGRAGGYNEQFF,TRBJ2-1,TRBV7-2,TRBD2,once
TGTGCCAGCGGTCGGGACAGGGGAATCACTGAAGCTTTCTTT,CASGRDRGITEAFF,TRBJ1-1,TRBV5-4,TRBD1,NA
TGTGCCAGCAGCTTAGTTTCGGGACAGGGGAACACCATATATTTT,CASSLVSGQGNTIYF,TRBJ1-3,TRBV7-8,TRBD1,NA
TGTGCCAGCAGTTACACAGGAACGATGAACACTGAAGCTTTCTTT,CASSYTGTMNTEAFF,TRBJ1-1,TRBV6-6,NA,NA
TGTGCCAGCAGTTACGGAGCAGACACTGAAGCTTTCTTT,CASSYGADTEAFF,TRBJ1-1,TRBV6-5,NA,few
TGTGCCTGGAGTCCGGGGAACACCATATATTTT,CAWSPGNTIYF,TRBJ1-3,TRBV30,NA,few
TGTGCCAGCAGTGTTTTACAGGGGACGTCTGAAGCTTTCTTT,CASSVLQGTSEAFF,TRBJ1-1,TRBV2,TRBD1,NA
TGTGCCTGGAGCCTCCGGAGCTATGGCTACACCTTC,CAWSLRSYGYTF,TRBJ1-2,TRBV30,NA,NA
TGTGCCAGCAGCTTCTCTGGGACTGGAAACACCATATATTTT,CASSFSGTGNTIYF,TRBJ1-3,TRBV7-2,NA,NA
TGTGCCAGCAGTTTTTCCCCGGGACAGGGAAGTAACACCTTC,CASSFSPGQGSNTF,TRBJ1-2,TRBV6-5,TRBD1,NA
TGCGCCATGACGGGTCGAGGACCTAGGGAGCAGTACTTC,CAMTGRGPREQYF,TRBJ2-7,TRBV10-1,NA,once
TGTGCCAGCAGCTTATCCCCTAGCGGGAATGAGCAGTTCTTC,CASSLSPSGNEQFF,TRBJ2-1,TRBV7-2,TRBD2,NA
TGTGCCAGCAGCGTCGGGACAGGGAATGCCCAGTACTTC,CASSVGTGNAQYF,TRBJ2-5,TRBV5-5,TRBD1,NA
TGTGCCAGCAGCCCCCGAGGGGCCAACTCCTACGAGCAGTACTTC,CASSPRGANSYEQYF,TRBJ2-7,TRBV5-4,NA,NA
TGTGCCAGCAGCTTTGGGTCTAGCACAGATACGCAGTATTTT,CASSFGSSTDTQYF,TRBJ2-3,TRBV5-6,NA,NA
TGCGCCAGCAGCTCCCTGCAGGGCCGGCGCGAGCAGTACTTC,CASSSLQGRREQYF,TRBJ2-7,TRBV5-1,NA,NA
TGTGCCAGTAGTATAGACCGGGGGGCAGGGAGGGACAATGAGCAGTTCTTC,CASSIDRGAGRDNEQFF,TRBJ2-1,TRBV19,NA,NA
TGTGCCAGCAGCCCCAGAGGGATCTACGAGCAGTACTTC,CASSPRGIYEQYF,TRBJ2-7,TRBV7-6,NA,NA
TGTGCCAGTAGTGTAGTGAGGGGCTATCAGCCCCAGCATTTT,CASSVVRGYQPQHF,TRBJ1-5,TRBV19,NA,NA
TGTGCCAGCAGCCACCTCGGGGCGGGAGTAGCCTATGAGCAGTTCTTC,CASSHLGAGVAYEQFF,TRBJ2-1,TRBV7-8,TRBD2,NA
TGTGCCAGCAGCCCCGGGGGGACGACGTCGTCCGCGGGCTACACCTTC,CASSPGGTTSSAGYTF,TRBJ1-2,TRBV11-2,NA,once
TGTGCCTGGAAGGGCGGGGGGGCCGAAGAGACCCAGTACTTC,CAWKGGGAEETQYF,TRBJ2-5,TRBV30,TRBD2,once